This T cell receptor beta chain was retrieved from a study of blood T cell repertoires in COVID-19 (dated by TCRdb to the early 2020s). Describing the broader study: The collaborator samples originated in the United States, Italy and Spain and spanned the acute and convalescent phases of COVID-19. The material from the prospective study consisted of cDNA or gDNA derived from T cells, B-cell-depleted T cells, or PBMCs. Subjects who had been exposed to COVID-19, were actively infected with it, or had recovered from it provided the deeply sampled blood TCRbeta repertoires that made up the dataset. The repertoires were made available in a free public database intended to serve as a resource for research on the immune response to SARS-CoV-2. Samples came from the ongoing ImmuneRACE study (first 160 participants) plus 1,254 subjects from 6 global collaborators. Sample metadata almost always included a de-identified subject ID, COVID-19 status, age in years and sex. Where available, HLA class I and class II types were obtained from metadata supplied by the sample provider rather than from assay-based typing.

What the work shows at the level of the full study, not this receptor alone: Clinical and demographic metadata were provided uncurated, with the amount varying by source and participant.

Including cysteine and phenylalanine, the CDR3 has 14 amino acids. Just CDR3 DNA is preserved here, 42 bases in frame from base 1. The junction shows trimming of 3 bases on V and 6 bases on J, and the gene matches do not reach 7 bases of it. The germline V gene encodes CDR1 MNHEY and CDR2 SMNVEV (reference sequence). TCRbeta CDR3 regions were amplified from genomic DNA by means of the immunoSEQ Assay, a bias-controlled multiplex PCR. Per the source publication's procedure: Within the assay, amplification of reference gene primers was used to estimate how many nucleated cells each sample contained. To quantify the absolute abundance of each unique TCRbeta CDR3 rearrangement, sequence reads were collapsed and filtered. For each sample, productive Simpson clonality was calculated by taking the square root of Simpson's diversity index across productive rearrangements. The source is immuneACCESS, and TCRdb retained only in-frame sequences with V and J called. Part of the clones is not carried over; for the studies checked, unresolved V genes explain less than half of this, and the remainder is unexplained. The V and J calls and the clone size are those of that table, but D and trimming were determined from the DNA. Here the sample has under 300,000 clones; approximately 84% occur a single time. The top ten clonotypes cover less than 4.5% of the sample.

The collaborating institutions used their own protocols to collect whole blood in K2EDTA tubes. Collaborator samples were shipped for TCRbeta analysis as frozen whole blood, isolated PBMCs, or DNA extracted from either sample type. Comment on this clone: Its binding antigen is unknown. Per-base quality was not reported, and no clone a single base away is much larger than it.

The sequence came from a man aged 50-59 years with acute or convalescent COVID-19. Recombination linked TRBV27 to TRBJ1-2, with 7 bases matching TRBD1. The sequenced material came from peripheral blood. The sequenced DNA: TGTGCCAGCAGTTTGGACGAAGGACAGGATGGCTACACCTTC. Translated, this gives CASSLDEGQDGYTF.